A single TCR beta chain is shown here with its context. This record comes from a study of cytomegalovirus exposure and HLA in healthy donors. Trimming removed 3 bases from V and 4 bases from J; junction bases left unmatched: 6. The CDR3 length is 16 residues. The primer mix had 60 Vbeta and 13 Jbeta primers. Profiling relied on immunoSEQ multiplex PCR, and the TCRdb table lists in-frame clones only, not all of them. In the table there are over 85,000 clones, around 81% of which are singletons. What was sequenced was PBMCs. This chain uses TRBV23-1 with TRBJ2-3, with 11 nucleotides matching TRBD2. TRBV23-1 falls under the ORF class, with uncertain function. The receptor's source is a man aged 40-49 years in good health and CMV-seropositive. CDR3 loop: CASSHTSGRGADTQYF. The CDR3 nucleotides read TGCGCCAGCAGTCACACTAGCGGGAGAGGCGCAGATACGCAGTATTTT.